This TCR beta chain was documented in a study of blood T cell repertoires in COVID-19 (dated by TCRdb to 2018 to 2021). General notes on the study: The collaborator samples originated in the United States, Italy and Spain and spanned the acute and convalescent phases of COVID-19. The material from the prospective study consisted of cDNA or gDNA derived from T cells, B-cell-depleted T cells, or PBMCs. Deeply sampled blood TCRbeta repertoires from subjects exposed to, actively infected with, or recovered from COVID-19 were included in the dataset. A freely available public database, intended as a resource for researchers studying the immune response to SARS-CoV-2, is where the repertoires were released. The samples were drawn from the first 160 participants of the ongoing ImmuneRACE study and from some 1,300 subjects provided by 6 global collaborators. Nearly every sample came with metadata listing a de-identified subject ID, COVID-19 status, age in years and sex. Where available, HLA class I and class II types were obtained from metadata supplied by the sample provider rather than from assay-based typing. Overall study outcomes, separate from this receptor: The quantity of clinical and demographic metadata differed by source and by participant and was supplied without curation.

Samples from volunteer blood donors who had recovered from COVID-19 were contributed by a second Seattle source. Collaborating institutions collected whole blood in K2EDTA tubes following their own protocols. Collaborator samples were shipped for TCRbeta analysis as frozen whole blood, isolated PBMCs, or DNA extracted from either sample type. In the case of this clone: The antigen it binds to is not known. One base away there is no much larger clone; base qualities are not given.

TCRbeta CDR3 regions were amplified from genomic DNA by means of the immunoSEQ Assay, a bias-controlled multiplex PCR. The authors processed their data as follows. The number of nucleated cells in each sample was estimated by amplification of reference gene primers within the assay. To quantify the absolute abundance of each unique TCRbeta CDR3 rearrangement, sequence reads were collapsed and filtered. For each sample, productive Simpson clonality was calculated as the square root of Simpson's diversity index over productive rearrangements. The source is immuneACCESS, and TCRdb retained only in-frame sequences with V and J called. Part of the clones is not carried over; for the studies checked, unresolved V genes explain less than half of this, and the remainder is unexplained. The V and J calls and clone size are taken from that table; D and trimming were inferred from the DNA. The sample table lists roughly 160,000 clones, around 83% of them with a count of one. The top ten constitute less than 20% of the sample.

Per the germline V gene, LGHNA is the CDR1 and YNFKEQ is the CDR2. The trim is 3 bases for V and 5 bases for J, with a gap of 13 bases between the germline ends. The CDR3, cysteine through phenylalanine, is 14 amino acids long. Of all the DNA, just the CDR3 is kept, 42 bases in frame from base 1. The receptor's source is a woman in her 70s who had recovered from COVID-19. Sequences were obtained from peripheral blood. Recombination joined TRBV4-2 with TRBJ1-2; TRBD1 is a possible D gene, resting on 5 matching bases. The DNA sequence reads TGTGCCAGCAGCCACGGAGGGGCAGAGTATGGCTACACCTTC. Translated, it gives CASSHGGAEYGYTF.